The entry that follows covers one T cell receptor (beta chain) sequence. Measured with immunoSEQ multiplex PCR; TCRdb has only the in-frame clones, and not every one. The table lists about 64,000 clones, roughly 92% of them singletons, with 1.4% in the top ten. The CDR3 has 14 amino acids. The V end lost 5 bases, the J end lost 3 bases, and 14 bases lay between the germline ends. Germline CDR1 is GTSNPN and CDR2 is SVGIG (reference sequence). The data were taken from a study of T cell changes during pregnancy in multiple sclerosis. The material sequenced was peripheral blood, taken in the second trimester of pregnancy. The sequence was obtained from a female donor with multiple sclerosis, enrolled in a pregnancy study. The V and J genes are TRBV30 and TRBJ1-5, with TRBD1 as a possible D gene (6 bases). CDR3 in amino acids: CAWGHGGSNQPQHF. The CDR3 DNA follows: TGTGCCTGGGGGCATGGGGGCTCCAATCAGCCCCAGCATTTT.